The 9 T cell receptor beta chains below come from one sample, sequenced in a study of blood T cell repertoires in COVID-19. Data came from immunoSEQ multiplex PCR; TCRdb stores just in-frame clones and leaves some out. The table includes 320,000 or so clones, about 89% detected once. Sample: PBMCs or T cells enriched from blood (not recorded which). Every receptor here comes from a man in his 60s who had recovered from COVID-19.

The V call is TRBV28, the J call TRBJ2-5; 9 nucleotides match TRBD1. This CDR3 comprises 15 residues. Losses at the gene ends were 4 bases for V and 3 bases for J; bases not matched to a gene: 6. Germline V CDR1 and CDR2: MDHEN, SYDVKM. The CDR3 DNA follows: TGTGCCAGCAGTTCCACCGGGACAGGGAAAGAGACCCAGTACTTC. Amino acid sequence: CASSSTGTGKETQYF.

The chain couples TRBV12-3 or TRBV12-4 to TRBJ2-1; 14 positions match TRBD2. This CDR3 has 13 residues. Trimming at V came to 11 bases and at J to 8 bases, leaving 5 bases not matched to a gene. Here the CDR3 reads CAGTSGSRHEQFF. The CDR3 DNA follows: TGTGCCGGGACTAGCGGGAGCCGCCATGAGCAGTTCTTC.

The chain combines TRBV7-2 with TRBJ2-3; possible D gene TRBD2, 5 bases. The CDR3 runs 15 residues. Germline CDR1 SGHTA, CDR2 FQGNSA. Trimming removed 0 bases from V and 6 bases from J, with 13 bases in between. The CDR3 nucleotides are TGTGCCAGCAGCTTAGCGCCGGAGCGGCTCGATACGCAGTATTTT. The encoded protein is CASSLAPERLDTQYF.

This chain uses TRBV7-3 with TRBJ2-3; 12 bases match TRBD2. V lost 0 bases and J lost 6; bases outside the gene matches: 10. CDR3 length equals 18 residues. Looked up from germline, CDR1 is SGHTA and CDR2 is FQGTGA. CDR3 in amino acids: CASSLTTLAGGPTDTQYF. As DNA, the CDR3 is TGTGCCAGCAGCTTAACTACCCTAGCGGGAGGGCCAACGGATACGCAGTATTTT.

This chain uses TRBV19 with TRBJ2-1; TRBD1 matches at 9 bases. CDR1 LNHDA and CDR2 SQIVND come from the germline V gene (reference sequence). The V and J ends lost 4 bases and 6 bases, in that order; junction bases with no gene match: 10. The CDR3 sequence is 16 residues long. CDR3 coding DNA: TGTGCCAGTAGTACCCTAACAGGGGGCCGGGCCAATGAGCAGTTCTTC. Protein: CASSTLTGGRANEQFF. Supplemented by reference TRBV19 and TRBJ2-1, the full variable domain reads DGGITQSPKYLFRKEGQNVTLSCEQNLNHDAMYWYRQDPGQGLRLIYYSQIVNDFQKGDIAEGYSVSREKKESFPLTVTSAQKNPTAFYLCASSTLTGGRANEQFFGPGTRLTVL.

J is TRBJ2-1 and V is TRBV28; 10 nucleotides agree with TRBD2. Germline V CDR1 and CDR2: MDHEN, SYDVKM. V lost 6 bases, J lost 4 bases, and 6 bases stayed unmatched. This CDR3 has 15 amino acids. CDR3 sequence (DNA): TGTGCCAGCAGCTCCTTACTAGCGGGATACAATGAGCAGTTCTTC. It translates to CASSSLLAGYNEQFF. The full variable domain, in which reference TRBV28 and TRBJ2-1 provide the parts outside the CDR3, is DVKVTQSSRYLVKRTGEKVFLECVQDMDHENMFWYRQDPGLGLRLIYFSYDVKMKEKGDIPEGYSVSREKKERFSLILESASTNQTSMYLCASSSLLAGYNEQFFGPGTRLTVL.

This rearrangement joins TRBV5-1 to TRBJ1-2, with 12 bases matching TRBD1. CDR3 length: 15 residues. V lost 4 bases, J lost 3 bases, and 4 bases stayed unmatched. Germline-derived CDR1 and CDR2 are SGHRS and YFSETQ. Here the CDR3 DNA reads TGCGCCAGCAGCGCGGGGACAGGGGGCGACTATGGCTACACCTTC. Translated: CASSAGTGGDYGYTF. Combining the CDR3 with reference TRBV5-1 and TRBJ1-2 gives the whole variable domain KAGVTQTPRYLIKTRGQQVTLSCSPISGHRSVSWYQQTPGQGLQFLFEYFSETQRNKGNFPGRFSGRQFSNSRSEMNVSTLELGDSALYLCASSAGTGGDYGYTFGSGTRLTVV.

The chain uses TRBV28 and TRBJ2-1; TRBD2 aligns across 11 bases. The CDR3 loop spans 17 amino acids. Germline CDR1 reads MDHEN; CDR2 reads SYDVKM. Trimming cost V 0 bases and J 6 bases; bases outside gene matches: 7. The CDR3 DNA follows: TGTGCCAGCAGTTTATGGGAGACTAGCGGGGCGGCCAATGAGCAGTTCTTC. Its translation is CASSLWETSGAANEQFF.

This chain connects TRBV4-2 to TRBJ2-5, with TRBD2 matching over 8 bases. V dropped 0 bases and J dropped 6; count of bases not matched to a gene: 9. This CDR3 spans 16 amino acids. Germline CDR1 is LGHNA and CDR2 is YNFKEQ. The CDR3 coding sequence is TGTGCCAGCAGCCAAGAAGCCGGGACTAGGGGCAAGACCCAGTACTTC. Translation: CASSQEAGTRGKTQYF.